Listed here are 14 T cell receptor beta chains from one sample, sequenced in a study of cytomegalovirus exposure and HLA in healthy donors. Use of 60 Vbeta and 13 Jbeta primers characterized the PCR. Measured with immunoSEQ multiplex PCR; TCRdb has only the in-frame clones, and not every one. The table for this sample gives more than 100,000 clones. The sequencing input was PBMCs. These receptors were obtained from a man aged 18 to 30 in good health and CMV-seronegative.

This chain links TRBV18 with TRBJ1-2, with 8 bases that match TRBD1. Germline CDR1 is KGHSH and CDR2 is LQKENI. CDR3 size: 16 residues. The J segment lost 3 bases and the V segment lost 2 bases, leaving 8 bases of the junction unmatched. The CDR3 DNA reads as TGTGCCAGCTCACCAAGTAGGGACAGGAAGCACTATGGCTACACCTTC. Its protein product is CASSPSRDRKHYGYTF.

This chain uses TRBV14 with TRBJ1-2; D is unresolved. The CDR3 consists of 13 residues. Between the trimmed V and J ends, which lost 4 bases and 5 bases, there was a span of 11 bases. Germline assignment: CDR1 SGHDN and CDR2 FVKESK. Here the CDR3 reads CASSLKTLYGYTF. In nucleotides, the CDR3 is TGTGCCAGCAGCCTTAAGACACTTTATGGCTACACCTTC.

This chain joins TRBV5-6 and TRBJ1-1; D remains ambiguous. V lost 4 bases to trimming and J lost 6 bases, with 16 bases between them. The CDR3 length is 14 residues. CDR1 SGHDT and CDR2 YYEEEE come from the germline V gene. As DNA, the CDR3 is TGTGCCAGCAGCCCGAGGGCTGCCTGGGCTGAAGCTTTCTTT. This codes for CASSPRAAWAEAFF.

The chain joins TRBV28 to TRBJ2-3; perhaps TRBD2 as D (6 bases). The germline V gene encodes CDR1 MDHEN and CDR2 SYDVKM. The ends were cut back, 5 bases at V and 2 bases at J, with 8 bases in the middle. The CDR3 is 13 residues long. Written as DNA, the CDR3 is TGTGCCAGCAGTGTACTAGCCACAGATACGCAGTATTTT. It codes for CASSVLATDTQYF.

The chain links TRBV6-6 to TRBJ1-5; 8 bases fit TRBD1. This CDR3 contains 15 residues. Germline loops: CDR1 MNHNY, CDR2 SVGAGI (reference sequence). V lost 5 bases and J lost 4; bases outside the gene matches: 7. CDR3 amino acids: CASSDTGGGNQPQHF. DNA of the CDR3: TGTGCCAGCAGTGACACAGGGGGAGGAAATCAGCCCCAGCATTTT.

The rearrangement links TRBV14 to TRBJ1-1, with D possibly matching TRBD1 (5 bases). Looked up from germline, CDR1 is SGHDN and CDR2 is FVKESK. The V gene lost 4 bases and the J gene lost 4 bases, with 10 bases spanning the gap. This CDR3 is built from 13 residues. As DNA, the CDR3 is TGTGCCAGCAGCCTCGGGGGGGGCACTGAAGCTTTCTTT. Residues: CASSLGGGTEAFF.

The chain recombines TRBV4-1 with TRBJ2-7; 7 bases align to TRBD1. The length of the CDR3 is 16 residues. The V gene end was trimmed by 4 bases and the J gene end by 0 bases; junction bases not matched to a gene: 9. From germline, CDR1 is MGHRA and CDR2 YSYEKL. The CDR3 loop reads CASSLSTGHLSYEQYF. CDR3 sequence (DNA): TGCGCCAGCAGCCTATCGACAGGGCATCTCTCCTACGAGCAGTACTTC.

This chain links TRBV19 with TRBJ1-6; D is unresolved. V lost 7 bases and J lost 0, with 7 bases in between. Germline CDR1 reads LNHDA; CDR2 reads SQIVND (reference sequence). The CDR3 loop spans 14 amino acids. CDR3 sequence: CASNGNSYNSPLHF. CDR3 DNA: TGTGCCAGTAACGGGAACTCCTATAATTCACCCCTCCACTTT.

The rearrangement joins TRBV4-2 to TRBJ1-6; tentative D call: TRBD1 (5 bases). This CDR3 has 17 residues. V was cut by 4 bases and J by 7 bases, with 20 bases left in between. Germline CDR1 LGHNA, CDR2 YNFKEQ. CDR3 protein: CASSRDTAGSWNSPLHF. DNA for the CDR3: TGTGCCAGCAGCCGCGACACGGCAGGGTCGTGGAATTCACCCCTCCACTTT.

This chain uses TRBV5-6 with TRBJ1-4, with a possible D match to TRBD1 (5 bases). Germline CDR1 is SGHDT and CDR2 is YYEEEE. The CDR3 runs to 14 residues. The V end was cut by 0 bases, the J end by 7 bases, with 10 bases between. The CDR3 DNA reads as TGTGCCAGCAGCTTGGCAGGGCTGGTTGAAAAACTGTTTTTT. This codes for CASSLAGLVEKLFF.

The rearrangement joins TRBV7-3 to TRBJ2-2; 8 bases align to TRBD2. The V segment lost 5 bases and the J segment 3 bases; nucleotides outside the gene matches: 8. The CDR3 is 16 residues long. The V gene's germline CDR1 is SGHTA and CDR2 FQGTGA. CDR3 residues: CASSPRVAGYTGELFF. For the CDR3, the DNA is TGTGCCAGCAGCCCCCGGGTAGCGGGGTACACCGGGGAGCTGTTTTTT. The variable domain in full, completed from reference TRBV7-3 and TRBJ2-2, reads GAGVSQTPSNKVTEKGKYVELRCDPISGHTALYWYRQSLGQGPEFLIYFQGTGAADDSGLPNDRFFAVRPEGSVSTLKIQRTERGDSAVYLCASSPRVAGYTGELFFGEGSRLTVL.

The rearrangement joins TRBV28 to TRBJ2-5, with 10 bases fitting TRBD1. Germline CDR1 MDHEN, CDR2 SYDVKM. Trimming cost V 4 bases and J 4 bases; bases outside gene matches: 3. CDR3 length: 14 amino acids. For the CDR3, the DNA is TGTGCCAGCAGTTCTTGGACAGGGGGAGAGACCCAGTACTTC. It specifies CASSSWTGGETQYF.

The chain is built from TRBV28 and TRBJ2-7, with TRBD2 matching over 7 bases. Looked up from germline, CDR1 is MDHEN and CDR2 is SYDVKM. Trimming took 0 bases from V and 0 from J; bases not matched to a gene: 2. CDR3 length: 15 residues. CDR3 protein: CASSLWGGSSYEQYF. The DNA of the CDR3 is TGTGCCAGCAGTTTATGGGGCGGGAGCTCCTACGAGCAGTACTTC.

V usage is TRBV5-4 and J usage is TRBJ2-1; TRBD2 is a possible D gene (5 bases). The CDR3 length is 15 residues. CDR1 and CDR2 (germline): SGHNT, YYREEE (reference sequence). V was pared by 3 bases and J by 6 bases, with 16 bases between. CDR3 in DNA: TGTGCCAGCAGCTCAACTCGGGCCCGGGGCAATGAGCAGTTCTTC. This encodes CASSSTRARGNEQFF.